This is a list of T cell receptor beta chains from one sample in a study of T cell changes during pregnancy in multiple sclerosis. Sequencing used immunoSEQ multiplex PCR; TCRdb keeps in-frame clones, though not all of them. The table lists over 55,000 clones, under 90% of them singletons, with 9% to 9.5% in the top ten. The sequencing here drew on peripheral blood, taken after pregnancy. Receptors originate from a female donor in good health, enrolled as a control in a pregnancy study. Each CDR3 is given with its conserved first and last residue. A D gene is named only where the DNA matches it firmly. Only some rows state a clone size, as once, few, many or a class for expanded clones.

size	V	J	D	CDR3	DNA
NA	TRBV5-4	TRBJ2-7	TRBD1	CASSLSTGGAYEQYF	TGTGCCAGCAGCTTGTCTACAGGGGGAGCCTACGAGCAGTACTTC
once	TRBV2	TRBJ2-2	TRBD2	CASSAPGLGGSGELFF	TGTGCCAGCAGCGCACCGGGACTAGGAGGGTCCGGGGAGCTGTTTTTT
NA	TRBV30	TRBJ2-1	TRBD1	CAWAGTGANEQFF	TGTGCCTGGGCCGGGACAGGGGCTAATGAGCAGTTCTTC
few	TRBV6-1	TRBJ1-5	NA	CASRYQGNQPQHF	TGTGCCAGCAGGTACCAGGGGAATCAGCCCCAGCATTTT
NA	TRBV5-6	TRBJ2-3	TRBD2	CASSPAGATDTQYF	TGTGCCAGCAGCCCAGCGGGGGCCACAGATACGCAGTATTTT
NA	TRBV4-3	TRBJ1-2	TRBD1	CASSQEGGIHGYTF	TGCGCCAGCAGCCAAGAAGGGGGCATACATGGCTACACCTTC
NA	TRBV4-1	TRBJ1-1	NA	CASSQDKIRGTEAFF	TGCGCCAGCAGCCAAGATAAGATTCGGGGGACTGAAGCTTTCTTT
NA	TRBV2	TRBJ1-3	NA	CASSGAASGNTIYF	TGTGCCAGCAGTGGGGCCGCCTCTGGAAACACCATATATTTT
NA	TRBV18	TRBJ2-3	NA	CASSPRRTDTQYF	TGTGCCAGCTCACCACGGCGGACAGATACGCAGTATTTT
NA	TRBV5-5	TRBJ2-5	TRBD2	CASSLPGLAGGSQETQYF	TGTGCCAGCAGCTTACCCGGACTAGCGGGGGGCTCACAAGAGACCCAGTACTTC
NA	TRBV19	TRBJ2-2	TRBD2	CASSISLAGYGELFF	TGTGCCAGTAGTATTTCGCTAGCGGGATACGGGGAGCTGTTTTTT
once	TRBV30	TRBJ1-4	NA	CAWSVGQGGEKLFF	TGTGCCTGGAGTGTAGGTCAGGGAGGTGAAAAACTGTTTTTT
NA	TRBV19	TRBJ1-1	NA	CASSRDRNTEAFF	TGTGCCAGTAGCCGAGACAGGAACACTGAAGCTTTCTTT
NA	TRBV6-5	TRBJ1-5	NA	CASSYLQGSQPQHF	TGTGCCAGCAGTTACTTGCAGGGAAGTCAGCCCCAGCATTTT
NA	TRBV6-5	TRBJ2-7	TRBD2	CASSSDGRAYEQYF	TGTGCCAGCAGTTCTGACGGGAGGGCCTACGAGCAGTACTTC
NA	TRBV30	TRBJ1-1	NA	CAALQGVTEAFF	TGTGCCGCCCTACAGGGAGTCACTGAAGCTTTCTTT
NA	TRBV7-2	TRBJ1-2	NA	CASGGRANYGYTF	TGTGCCAGCGGGGGCAGAGCTAACTATGGCTACACCTTC
NA	TRBV7-2	TRBJ1-1	TRBD1	CASSNMTGGLDTEAFF	TGTGCCAGCAGCAATATGACAGGGGGCTTGGACACTGAAGCTTTCTTT
NA	TRBV25-1	TRBJ1-5	TRBD1	CASSGTGGSQPQHF	TGTGCCAGCTCCGGGACAGGGGGCAGTCAGCCCCAGCATTTT
NA	TRBV30	TRBJ2-1	TRBD1	CAWSVGGNSYEQFF	TGTGCCTGGAGTGTAGGGGGCAATTCCTATGAGCAGTTCTTC
NA	TRBV18	TRBJ1-1	TRBD1	CASSPRTGSKGSTEAFF	TGTGCCAGCTCACCTCGGACAGGGAGTAAAGGCAGCACTGAAGCTTTCTTT
NA	TRBV7-2	TRBJ2-1	TRBD2	CASSGGGYNEQFF	TGTGCCAGCAGCGGGGGGGGATACAATGAGCAGTTCTTC
NA	TRBV30	TRBJ2-3	TRBD2	CAWKAGGTDTQYF	TGTGCCTGGAAGGCGGGAGGAACAGATACGCAGTATTTT
once	TRBV25-1	TRBJ2-3	TRBD1	CASSPYGQGVIDTQYF	TGTGCCAGCAGTCCTTACGGACAGGGGGTAATAGATACGCAGTATTTT
NA	TRBV7-2	TRBJ2-6	NA	CASSLEQAWPSGANVLTF	TGTGCCAGCAGCTTAGAACAGGCCTGGCCCTCTGGGGCCAACGTCCTGACTTTC
few	TRBV9	TRBJ1-1	TRBD1	CASTQTGGQGEAFF	TGTGCCAGCACCCAAACAGGGGGTCAGGGTGAAGCTTTCTTT
NA	TRBV30	TRBJ2-3	TRBD2	CAWRPGLAADTQYF	TGTGCCTGGAGGCCCGGACTAGCGGCAGATACGCAGTATTTT
NA	TRBV6-5	TRBJ2-3	NA	CASSRERDTQYF	TGTGCCAGCAGTAGAGAGAGGGATACGCAGTATTTT
once	TRBV2	TRBJ1-3	NA	CASNLRGSGNTIYF	TGTGCCAGCAACTTACGGGGCTCTGGAAACACCATATATTTT
many	TRBV29-1	TRBJ2-7	TRBD1	CSVDAGTGTYEQYF	TGCAGCGTTGATGCGGGGACAGGGACCTACGAGCAGTACTTC
NA	TRBV10-3	TRBJ2-7	TRBD1	CAISGQGAYEQYF	TGTGCCATCAGTGGACAGGGGGCCTACGAGCAGTACTTC
once	TRBV7-7	TRBJ2-7	TRBD2	CASSLGLAGGPDEQYF	TGTGCCAGCAGCCTGGGACTAGCGGGAGGGCCAGACGAGCAGTACTTC
once	TRBV23-1	TRBJ2-7	TRBD1	CASSQSSRTGGSYEQYF	TGCGCCAGCAGTCAATCGTCCCGGACAGGGGGCTCCTACGAGCAGTACTTC
NA	TRBV13	TRBJ2-3	NA	CASSPSRRDTQYF	TGTGCCAGCAGCCCTAGCCGGAGGGATACGCAGTATTTT
NA	TRBV2	TRBJ1-4	TRBD1	CASSERGQAATNEKLFF	TGTGCCAGCAGTGAAAGGGGACAGGCGGCAACTAATGAAAAACTGTTTTTT
NA	TRBV10-3	TRBJ2-2	NA	CAISESNGGVNTGELFF	TGTGCCATCAGTGAGTCGAACGGCGGGGTGAACACCGGGGAGCTGTTTTTT